The 7 T cell receptor beta chains below were found in one sample sequenced in a study of radiotherapy plus CTLA-4 blockade in lung cancer. Sequencing used immunoSEQ multiplex PCR; TCRdb keeps in-frame clones, though not all of them. Among around 110,000 clones, 70% to 90% were seen once, and the ten largest hold approximately 2.5%. Sequencing used peripheral blood, obtained from a patient treated with radiotherapy plus ipilimumab. The source is a human donor with non-small cell lung cancer that progressed on radiotherapy plus ipilimumab. Some clones in this sample may be carry-over from other donors' samples.

The chain couples TRBV5-1 to TRBJ2-5; 9 bases map to TRBD1. V lost 4 bases and J lost 5; bases outside the gene matches: 9. The CDR3 is made up of 15 amino acids. CDR1 and CDR2 (germline): SGHRS, YFSETQ. The CDR3: CASSEGQGNWETQYF. In DNA, the CDR3 is TGCGCCAGCAGCGAGGGACAGGGAAATTGGGAGACCCAGTACTTC.

The chain carries TRBV7-9 and TRBJ1-6, with 7 positions matching TRBD1. V lost 5 bases, J lost 9 bases, and 13 bases stayed unmatched. Germline V lookup: CDR1 SEHNR, CDR2 FQNEAQ (reference sequence). The CDR3 runs 16 residues. The CDR3 is CASSQPGGQGVSPLHF. The CDR3 DNA reads as TGTGCCAGCAGCCAACCGGGGGGGCAGGGGGTTTCACCCCTCCACTTT.

The CDR3, as DNA: TGTGCCAGCAGTTTGAGAGAGAGCTCCTATAATTCACCCCTCCACTTT. This translates into CASSLRESSYNSPLHF. The chain employs TRBV28 and TRBJ1-6, with D hard to call. Trimming shortened V by 3 bases and J by 0 bases, and 9 bases separated the two germline ends. Germline V gene sequence: CDR1 MDHEN, CDR2 SYDVKM. The CDR3 is made up of 16 amino acids.

The genes are TRBV18 and TRBJ1-5, with 7 bases lining up with TRBD1. The CDR3 is made up of 16 amino acids. The V segment lost 3 bases and the J segment 0 bases; nucleotides outside the gene matches: 5. Germline V gene data show CDR1 as KGHSH and CDR2 as LQKENI. The CDR3 DNA reads as TGTGCCAGCTCACCGGACAGGAAGGGTAGCAATCAGCCCCAGCATTTT. This gives the protein CASSPDRKGSNQPQHF. The full variable domain, in which reference TRBV18 and TRBJ1-5 provide the parts outside the CDR3, is NAGVMQNPRHLVRRRGQEARLRCSPMKGHSHVYWYRQLPEEGLKFMVYLQKENIIDESGMPKERFSAEFPKEGPSILRIQQVVRGDSAAYFCASSPDRKGSNQPQHFGDGTRLSIL.

V and J are TRBV9 and TRBJ1-2, with 7 bases that match TRBD1. The trim removed 0 bases at V and 6 bases at J, leaving 23 bases unmatched. This CDR3 spans 20 amino acids. Germline CDR1 reads SGDLS; CDR2 reads YYNGEE. The CDR3 DNA sequence: TGTGCCAGCAGCGTAGTATTGAGGGACAGTGAAAAGACGGTGGTAGATGGCTACACCTTC. Its translation is CASSVVLRDSEKTVVDGYTF.

The chain is built from TRBV25-1 and TRBJ2-5; TRBD1 is a possible D gene (6 bases). The V gene lost 4 bases and the J gene lost 2 bases, with 11 bases spanning the gap. The CDR3 totals 14 residues. The germline CDR1 and CDR2 sequences are MGHDK and SYGVNS. In DNA form, the CDR3 reads TGTGCCAGCAGTGCCCCCGGACAGCAAGAGACCCAGTACTTC. As protein: CASSAPGQQETQYF.

This chain connects TRBV14 to TRBJ2-2; possible D gene TRBD1, 6 bases. The V end lost 2 bases, the J end lost 11 bases, and 18 bases lay between the germline ends. Germline V CDR1 and CDR2: SGHDN, FVKESK. The CDR3 has 15 amino acids. The CDR3 is CASSQPTADSSELFF. The CDR3 DNA reads as TGTGCCAGCAGCCAACCGACGGCGGACAGTTCTGAGCTGTTTTTT.